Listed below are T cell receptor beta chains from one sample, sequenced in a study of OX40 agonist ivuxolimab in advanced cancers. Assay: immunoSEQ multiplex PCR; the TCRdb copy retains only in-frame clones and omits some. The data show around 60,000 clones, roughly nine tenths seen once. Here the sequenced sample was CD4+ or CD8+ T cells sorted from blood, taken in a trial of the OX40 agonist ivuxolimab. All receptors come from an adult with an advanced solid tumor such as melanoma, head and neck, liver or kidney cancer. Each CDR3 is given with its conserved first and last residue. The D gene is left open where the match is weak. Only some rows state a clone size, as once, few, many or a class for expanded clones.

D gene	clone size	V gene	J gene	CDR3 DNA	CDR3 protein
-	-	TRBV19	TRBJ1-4	TGTGCCAGCACCCATCGGCAGACTAATGAAAAACTGTTTTTT	CASTHRQTNEKLFF
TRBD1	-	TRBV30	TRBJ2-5	TGTGCCTGGAGTAACTCGGATGGACAGGGTTTCGAGACCCAGTACTTC	CAWSNSDGQGFETQYF
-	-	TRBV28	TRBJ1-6	TGTGCCAGCAGTTTTTGGGGATATAATTCACCCCTCCACTTT	CASSFWGYNSPLHF
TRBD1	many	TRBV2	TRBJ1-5	TGTGCCAGCACCTTACAGGGGGCGAGCAATCAGCCCCAGCATTTT	CASTLQGASNQPQHF
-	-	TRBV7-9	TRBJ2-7	TGTGCCAGCAGCCAACCGGGACAAGCATACGAGCAGTACTTC	CASSQPGQAYEQYF
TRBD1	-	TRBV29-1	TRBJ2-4	TGCAGCGTGCGGACAGGGGGCGCTAACATTCAGTACTTC	CSVRTGGANIQYF
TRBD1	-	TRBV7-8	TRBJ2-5	TGTGCCAGCCGCACCCCGGGACAGCAAGAGACCCAGTACTTC	CASRTPGQQETQYF
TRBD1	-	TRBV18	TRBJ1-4	TGTGCCAGCTCACCACCAGGACAGGGCTCCCCTGGAAAACTGTTTTTT	CASSPPGQGSPGKLFF
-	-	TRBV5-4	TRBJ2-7	TGTGCCAGCAGCTCCGGCAGCGGAATCTCCTACGAGCAGTACTTC	CASSSGSGISYEQYF
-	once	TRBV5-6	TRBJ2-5	TGTGCCAGCAGCCCCCGGGTCAGACACCAAGAGACCCAGTACTTC	CASSPRVRHQETQYF
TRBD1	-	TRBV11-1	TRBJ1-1	TGTGCCAGCAGCTTAGTGGCAGGGGGCTCGAACACTGAAGCTTTCTTT	CASSLVAGGSNTEAFF
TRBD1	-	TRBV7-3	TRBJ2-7	TGTGCCAGCAGCTTAAGCCCCCGAGGACAGGGGCACGACGAGCAGTACTTC	CASSLSPRGQGHDEQYF
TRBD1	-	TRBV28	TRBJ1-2	TGTGCCAGCAGTGGGGGCCGGGGACAGAACTATGGCTACACCTTC	CASSGGRGQNYGYTF
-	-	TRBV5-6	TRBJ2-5	TGTGCCAGCAGCTTGGCACAGGGATTCGGGGAGACCCAGTACTTC	CASSLAQGFGETQYF
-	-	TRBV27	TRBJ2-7	TGTGCCAGCAGTTTATCCCGACGTACCAACTCCTACGAGCAGTACTTC	CASSLSRRTNSYEQYF
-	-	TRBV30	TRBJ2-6	TGTGCCTTCACCCCCTCAATGCACTCTGGGGCCAACGTCCTGACTTTC	CAFTPSMHSGANVLTF
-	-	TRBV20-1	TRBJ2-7	TGCAGTGCTAGGTTCGTCTACGAGCAGTACTTC	CSARFVYEQYF
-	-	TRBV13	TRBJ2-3	TGTGCCAGCAGTTTATGGGCAGATAGCACAGATACGCAGTATTTT	CASSLWADSTDTQYF
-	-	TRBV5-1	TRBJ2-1	TGCGCCAGCAGCCTGTTACCCTTAACCTACAATGAGCAGTTCTTC	CASSLLPLTYNEQFF
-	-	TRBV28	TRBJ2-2	TGTGCCAGCAGTTTGGGTACTCCGGGCAACGACGGGGAGCTGTTTTTT	CASSLGTPGNDGELFF
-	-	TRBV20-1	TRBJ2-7	TGCAGTGCTAGAGATGGGGCAGGGGAGTACTTC	CSARDGAGEYF
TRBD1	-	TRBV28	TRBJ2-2	TGTGCCAGTGGGGGACAGGGGTACACCGGGGAGCTGTTTTTT	CASGGQGYTGELFF
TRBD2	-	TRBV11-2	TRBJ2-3	TGTGCCAGCAGCTTACTAGCGGGAGTCGGTGCAGATACGCAGTATTTT	CASSLLAGVGADTQYF
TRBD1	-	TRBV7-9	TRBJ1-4	TGTGCCAGCAGCGCTCGGGACAGGGGTCCCCCTAATGAAAAACTGTTTTTT	CASSARDRGPPNEKLFF
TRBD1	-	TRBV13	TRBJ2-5	TGTGCCAGCAGCTCTTGGACAGGGTATCAAGAGACCCAGTACTTC	CASSSWTGYQETQYF
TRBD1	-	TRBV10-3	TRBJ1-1	TGTGCCGGTGGACAGGGGCGGACTGAAGCTTTCTTT	CAGGQGRTEAFF
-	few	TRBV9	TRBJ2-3	TGTGCCAGCAGCGTAGCAGGGTTTCTAGATACGCAGTATTTT	CASSVAGFLDTQYF
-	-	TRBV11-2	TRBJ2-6	TGTGCCAGCAGTCCAGTCTCTGGGGCCAACGTCCTGACTTTC	CASSPVSGANVLTF
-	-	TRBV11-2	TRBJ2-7	TGTGCCAGCAGCTTTTATAGTGTTGGCGAGCAGTACTTC	CASSFYSVGEQYF
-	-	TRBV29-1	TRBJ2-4	TGCAGCGTTGATTCCAGGGGAAAACAGTACTTC	CSVDSRGKQYF
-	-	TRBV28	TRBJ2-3	TGTGCCAGCAGTTTGAGAGGCCAGCTCACTAGCACAGATACGCAGTATTTT	CASSLRGQLTSTDTQYF
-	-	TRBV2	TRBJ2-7	TGTGCCAGCAGTCCCTTACAGGGTAGCGAGCAGTACTTC	CASSPLQGSEQYF
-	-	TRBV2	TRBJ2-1	TGTGCCAGCAGTATTGGGAGGGGGACTTACAATGAGCAGTTCTTC	CASSIGRGTYNEQFF
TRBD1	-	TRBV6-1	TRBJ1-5	TGTGCCAGCAGTGTCGGGACAGCCCCCCGCCAGCCCCAGCATTTT	CASSVGTAPRQPQHF
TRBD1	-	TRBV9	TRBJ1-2	TGTGCCAGCAGCAGGGGACAGGGAGTTGATGGCTACACCTTC	CASSRGQGVDGYTF
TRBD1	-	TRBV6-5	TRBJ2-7	TGTGCCAGCAGTACACCGGGACAGGGGATTAACGAGCAGTACTTC	CASSTPGQGINEQYF
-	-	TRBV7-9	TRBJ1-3	TGTGCCAGCAGCTTGGCAGACTACTCTGGAAACACCATATATTTT	CASSLADYSGNTIYF
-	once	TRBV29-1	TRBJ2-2	TGCAGCGCGCGGGGAACCGGGGAGCTGTTTTTT	CSARGTGELFF
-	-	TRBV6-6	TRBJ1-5	TGTGCCAGCACCGATTTAGATAGCAATCAGCCCCAGCATTTT	CASTDLDSNQPQHF
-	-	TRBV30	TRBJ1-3	TGTGCCTGGAGGGTACCAGGGAGTTTCGGAAACACCATATATTTT	CAWRVPGSFGNTIYF
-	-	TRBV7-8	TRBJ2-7	TGTGCCAGCAGCTTAAGGATAGCCGGCGAGCAGTACTTC	CASSLRIAGEQYF
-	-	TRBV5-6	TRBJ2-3	TGTGCCAGCAGCTTGGAGGGGGAGCGTACGCAGTATTTT	CASSLEGERTQYF
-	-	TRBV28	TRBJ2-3	TGTGCCAGCAGTTTATGGACAGGCGGTGTCGGCACAGATACGCAGTATTTT	CASSLWTGGVGTDTQYF
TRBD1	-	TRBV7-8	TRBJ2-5	TGTGCCAGCAGCTTCCGGACAGGGCAAGAGACCCAGTACTTC	CASSFRTGQETQYF
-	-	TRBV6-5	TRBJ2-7	TGTGCCAGCATTGCCTCGACCGGATCCTACGAGCAGTACTTC	CASIASTGSYEQYF
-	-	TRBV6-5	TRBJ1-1	TGTGCCAGCAGTTACGGCGACAGGATGAACACTGAAGCTTTCTTT	CASSYGDRMNTEAFF
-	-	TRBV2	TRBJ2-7	TGTGCCAGCAGCGTGGGGACCTACGAGCAGTACTTC	CASSVGTYEQYF
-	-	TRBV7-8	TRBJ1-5	TGTGCCAGCAGCTTAGTGGGCAGCAATCAGCCCCAGCATTTT	CASSLVGSNQPQHF
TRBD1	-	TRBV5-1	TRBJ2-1	TGCGCCAGCAGCTCGGACAGGGGGTTATTGAATGAGCAGTTCTTC	CASSSDRGLLNEQFF
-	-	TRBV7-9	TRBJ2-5	TGTGCCAGCAGCTTAGCCTGGGGGGAGACCCAGTACTTC	CASSLAWGETQYF
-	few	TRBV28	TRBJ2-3	TGTGCCAGCAGTTTAGGAGGGGTTGTTAGCACAGATACGCAGTATTTT	CASSLGGVVSTDTQYF
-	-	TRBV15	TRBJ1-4	TGTGCCACCAGCAGAGAGAGGGGCCTTAATGAAAAACTGTTTTTT	CATSRERGLNEKLFF
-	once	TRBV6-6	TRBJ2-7	TGTGCCAGCAGTTACTCGGGGCTAACGGGGCCCGAGCAGTACTTC	CASSYSGLTGPEQYF
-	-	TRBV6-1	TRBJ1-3	TGTGCCAGCAGTCTTACAAGCAGCGGCGGAAACACCATATATTTT	CASSLTSSGGNTIYF
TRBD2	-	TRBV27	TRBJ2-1	TGTGCCAGCAGTTTACCCGGGACTAGCACCTACAATGAGCAGTTCTTC	CASSLPGTSTYNEQFF
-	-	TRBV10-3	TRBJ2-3	TGTGCCATCAGTGGGAACACCCTCGGCACAGATACGCAGTATTTT	CAISGNTLGTDTQYF
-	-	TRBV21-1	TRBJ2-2	TGTGCCAGCAGCAAAGTGCCTCTAGCGGTTATCACCGGGGAGCTGTTTTTT	CASSKVPLAVITGELFF
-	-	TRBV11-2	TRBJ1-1	TGTGCCAGCAGCCGATTTAGTTCGACTGAAGCTTTCTTT	CASSRFSSTEAFF
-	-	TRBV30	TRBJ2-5	TGTGCCTGGAAGTTGAGGGACGGGGAGACCCAGTACTTC	CAWKLRDGETQYF
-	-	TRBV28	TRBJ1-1	TGTGCCAGCAGTGACGACAGGAACACTGAAGCTTTCTTT	CASSDDRNTEAFF